Below are 18 T cell receptor beta chains sequenced from a single sample in a study of identical twins' blood T cells. One entry per CDR3 protein, called by TCRdb with MiXCR from the 5' RACE reads. Among 400,000 or so distinct CDR3 sequences listed, around 30% were seen once. The sequencing input was PBMCs. The receptors come from a woman aged 18-50 years in good health.

There are a few counts of this clonotype. This sequence joins TRBV5-1 and TRBJ2-7; D may be TRBD1 (5 bases). Deletions cut 3 bases from V and 2 bases from J, with 12 bases between. The germline CDR1 and CDR2 sequences are SGHRS and YFSETQ. The CDR3 is made up of 14 amino acids. CDR3 residues: CASSSVKGTYEQYF. As DNA, the CDR3 is TGCGCCAGCAGCTCTGTTAAGGGGACCTACGAGCAGTACTTC.

The table lists this clonotype with many counts. The CDR3 is CASSVGVTQRNTEAFF. Written as DNA, the CDR3 is TGTGCCAGCAGCGTAGGGGTGACACAGAGGAACACTGAAGCTTTCTTT. The V call is TRBV9, the J call TRBJ1-1, with D uncertain. In germline, CDR1 is SGDLS, CDR2 YYNGEE. The CDR3 runs to 16 residues. Trimming took 0 bases from V and 1 from J, leaving 13 bases between them.

The chain employs TRBV2 and TRBJ1-3; perhaps TRBD1 as D (6 bases). The CDR3 covers 15 residues. Germline CDR1 and CDR2: SNHLY and FYNNEI. Trimming shortened V by 1 base and J by 5 bases, and 12 bases separated the two germline ends. Here the CDR3 reads CASSEGWTARNTIYF. For the CDR3, the DNA is TGTGCCAGCAGTGAAGGGTGGACAGCAAGAAACACCATATATTTT.

There are a few counts of this clonotype. The chain links TRBV6-2 or TRBV6-3 to TRBJ2-1, with D possibly TRBD2 on 6 matching bases. Germline-derived CDR1 and CDR2 are MNHEY and SVGEGT. This CDR3 has 13 amino acids. V was clipped by 0 bases and J by 7 bases, with 7 bases between them. The CDR3 DNA sequence: TGTGCCAGCAGTTACTCTGGGACTAATGAGCAGTTCTTC. This translates into CASSYSGTNEQFF.

This chain links TRBV11-2 with TRBJ2-7; 7 nucleotides line up with TRBD2. Per the germline V gene, CDR1 is SGHAT and CDR2 is FQNNGV. With V trimmed by 5 bases and J by 7 bases, 5 bases remained unmatched. The CDR3 is 12 amino acids. As DNA, the CDR3 is TGTGCCAGCAGCCCCGGACTAGAAGAGCAGTACTTC. Amino acid sequence: CASSPGLEEQYF.

In DNA form, the CDR3 reads TGCAGCGTTGAAATTCCAGGGGGAGGCACTGAAGCTTTCTTT. Protein: CSVEIPGGGTEAFF. The chain is built from TRBV29-1 and TRBJ1-1; 7 bases are shared with TRBD1. The V and J ends lost 2 bases and 4 bases, in that order; junction bases with no gene match: 7. There are 14 residues in the CDR3. CDR1 and CDR2 (germline): SQVTM, ANQGSEA.

This clonotype was seen a few times. V and J are TRBV7-2 and TRBJ1-3; weak D call: TRBD1 (5 bases). Germline V gene lookup returns CDR1 SGHTA and CDR2 FQGNSA. V was shortened by 4 bases and J by 2 bases, with 9 bases between the two germline ends. There are 14 residues in the CDR3. The CDR3 region is CASSYAGTGNTIYF. DNA of the CDR3: TGTGCCAGCAGCTACGCAGGGACTGGAAACACCATATATTTT. Based on the CDR3 plus reference TRBV7-2 and TRBJ1-3, the full variable domain is GAGVSQSPSNKVTEKGKDVELRCDPISGHTALYWYRQSLGQGLEFLIYFQGNSAPDKSGLPSDRFSAERTGGSVSTLTIQRTQQEDSAVYLCASSYAGTGNTIYFGEGSWLTVV.

The CDR3 DNA follows: TGTGCCAGCTCACCAGTTGGGCAGAACCTTCTAGGTACTGAAGCTTTCTTT. This encodes CASSPVGQNLLGTEAFF. This sequence joins TRBV18 and TRBJ1-1, with no clear D. This CDR3 is 17 amino acids long. Trimming removed 2 bases at V and 5 bases at J, with 21 bases between. CDR1 is KGHSH and CDR2 is LQKENI in the germline V gene.

This clonotype was seen a few times. The chain has TRBV20-1 and TRBJ2-7; a weak D match, TRBD1 (5 bases). Germline CDR1 DFQATT, CDR2 SNEGSKA (reference sequence). There are 14 residues in the CDR3. V was cut by 3 bases and J by 0 bases, with 12 bases left in between. The CDR3 region has the DNA TGCAGTGCTAGCCTCCCAGGGTCCTCCTACGAGCAGTACTTC. Residues: CSASLPGSSYEQYF.

This clonotype was counted a few times. The chain recombines TRBV18 with TRBJ2-3; 14 nucleotides line up with TRBD2. CDR3 size: 15 residues. Trimming removed 3 bases from V and 6 bases from J; junction bases left unmatched: 2. The germline CDR1 and CDR2 sequences are KGHSH and LQKENI. The CDR3 region is CASSPGTSGSDTQYF. The CDR3 coding sequence is TGTGCCAGCTCACCCGGGACTAGCGGGAGCGATACGCAGTATTTT.

This clonotype was picked up many times. This sequence joins TRBV6-1 and TRBJ2-3, with D uncertain. In germline, CDR1 is MNHNS, CDR2 SASEGT. Trimming cost V 4 bases and J 5 bases, with 4 bases left between them. This CDR3 is built from 11 residues. The CDR3 DNA reads TGTGCCAGCAGTGGAATAGATACGCAGTATTTT. Translated, it gives CASSGIDTQYF.

As for this clonotype: A much more abundant neighbour one base away suggests this may be a read error. A read error is likely, as this CDR3 ends without the conserved phenylalanine or tryptophan. The chain uses TRBV10-2 and TRBJ1-1; 12 nucleotides match TRBD1. Trimming took 7 bases from V and 6 from J; bases not matched to a gene: 12. The CDR3 has 16 residues. Germline CDR1 is WSHSY and CDR2 is SAAADI. CDR3 in DNA: TGCGCCAGCACGGGACAGGGGGCGCGGATCGCGTCTGAAGCTTTCCTT. Amino acid sequence: CASTGQGARIASEAFL.

This clonotype turned up a few times. The chain uses TRBV2 and TRBJ1-1; D is undetermined. Germline V CDR1 and CDR2: SNHLY, FYNNEI. CDR3 length: 14 amino acids. V was cut by 0 bases and J by 4 bases, with 9 bases left in between. The CDR3 nucleotides are TGTGCCAGCAGTGAAGCCCGGAGAGGCACTGAAGCTTTCTTT. Protein: CASSEARRGTEAFF.

V and J are TRBV20-1 and TRBJ2-5; 7 bases line up with TRBD2. The germline gives CDR1 DFQATT, CDR2 SNEGSKA (reference sequence). The CDR3 runs to 12 residues. V dropped 7 bases and J dropped 4; count of bases not matched to a gene: 6. CDR3: CSVGTTSETQYF. CDR3 DNA sequence: TGCAGTGTCGGGACTACCTCAGAGACCCAGTACTTC.

The chain couples TRBV12-3 or TRBV12-4 to TRBJ1-2, with D perhaps matching TRBD1 (6 bases). This CDR3 has 13 amino acids. The V end was cut by 5 bases, the J end by 5 bases, with 12 bases between. DNA of the CDR3: TGTGCCAGCAGTAAACAGGGACCGTATGGCTACACCTTC. This translates into CASSKQGPYGYTF.

The chain has TRBV19 and TRBJ1-2; 8 positions match TRBD1. Germline V gives CDR1 LNHDA, CDR2 SQIVND (reference sequence). J lost 1 base, V lost 9 bases, and 7 bases had no gene match. The CDR3 is 14 residues long. CDR3 nucleotides: TGTGCCAGCTTGGGACAGGAACATAACTATGGCTACACCTTC. It encodes CASLGQEHNYGYTF.

J is TRBJ1-5 and V is TRBV15, with unresolved D. The CDR3 covers 12 residues. V was trimmed by 2 bases and J by 12 bases, leaving 11 bases between them. Germline V gene data show CDR1 as LNHNV and CDR2 as YYDKDF (reference sequence). DNA for the CDR3: TGTGCCACCAGCAGAAATCCCGGGCTCCAGCATTTT. It specifies CATSRNPGLQHF.

The chain uses TRBV6-2 or TRBV6-3 and TRBJ2-1; D is unclear. The CDR3 consists of 13 residues. Germline-derived CDR1 and CDR2 are MNHEY and SVGEGT. The ends were cut back, 0 bases at V and 4 bases at J, with 4 bases in the middle. The CDR3 DNA reads TGTGCCAGCAGTTACTCAACGTACAATGAGCAGTTCTTC. Its translation: CASSYSTYNEQFF.